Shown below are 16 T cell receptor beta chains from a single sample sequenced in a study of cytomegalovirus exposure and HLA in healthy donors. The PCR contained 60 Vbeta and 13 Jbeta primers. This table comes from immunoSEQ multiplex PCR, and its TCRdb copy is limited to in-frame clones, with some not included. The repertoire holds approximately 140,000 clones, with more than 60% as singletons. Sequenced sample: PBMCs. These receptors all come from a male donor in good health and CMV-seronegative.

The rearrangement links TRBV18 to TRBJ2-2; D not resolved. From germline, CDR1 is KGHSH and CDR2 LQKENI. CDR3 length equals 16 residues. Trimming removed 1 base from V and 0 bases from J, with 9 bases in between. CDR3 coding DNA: TGTGCCAGCTCACCACAGAAAGCTACGAACACCGGGGAGCTGTTTTTT. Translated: CASSPQKATNTGELFF.

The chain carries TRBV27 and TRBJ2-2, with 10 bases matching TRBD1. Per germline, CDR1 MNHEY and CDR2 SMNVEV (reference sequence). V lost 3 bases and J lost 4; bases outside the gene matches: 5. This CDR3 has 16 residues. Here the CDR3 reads CASSFDGTGVTGELFF. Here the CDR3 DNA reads TGTGCCAGCAGTTTTGATGGGACAGGGGTCACCGGGGAGCTGTTTTTT.

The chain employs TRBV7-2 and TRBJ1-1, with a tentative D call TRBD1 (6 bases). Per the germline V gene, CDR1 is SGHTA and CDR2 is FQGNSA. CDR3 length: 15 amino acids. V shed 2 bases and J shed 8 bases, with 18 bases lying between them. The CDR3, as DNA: TGTGCCAGCAGCTTAACTGGGGGCCTAGAGGGGGAAGCTTTCTTT. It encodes CASSLTGGLEGEAFF.

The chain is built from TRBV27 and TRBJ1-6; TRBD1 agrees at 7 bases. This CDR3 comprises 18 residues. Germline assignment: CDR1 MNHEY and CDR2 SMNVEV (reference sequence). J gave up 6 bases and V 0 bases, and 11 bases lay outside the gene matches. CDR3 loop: CASSLSFRRGGINSPLHF. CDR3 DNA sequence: TGTGCCAGCAGTTTATCGTTCAGAAGAGGGGGCATTAATTCACCCCTCCACTTT.

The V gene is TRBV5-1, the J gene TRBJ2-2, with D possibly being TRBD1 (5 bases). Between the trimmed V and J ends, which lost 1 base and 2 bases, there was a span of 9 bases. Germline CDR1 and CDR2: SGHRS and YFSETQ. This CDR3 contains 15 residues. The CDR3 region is CASSLRTPNTGELFF. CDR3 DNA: TGCGCCAGCAGCTTGCGGACACCCAACACCGGGGAGCTGTTTTTT.

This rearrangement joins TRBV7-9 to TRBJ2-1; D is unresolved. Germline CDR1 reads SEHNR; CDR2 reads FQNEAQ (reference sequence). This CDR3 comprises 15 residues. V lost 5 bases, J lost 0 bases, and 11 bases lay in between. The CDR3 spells CASSLSGVSYNEQFF. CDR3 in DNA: TGTGCCAGCAGCCTTAGTGGAGTCTCCTACAATGAGCAGTTCTTC.

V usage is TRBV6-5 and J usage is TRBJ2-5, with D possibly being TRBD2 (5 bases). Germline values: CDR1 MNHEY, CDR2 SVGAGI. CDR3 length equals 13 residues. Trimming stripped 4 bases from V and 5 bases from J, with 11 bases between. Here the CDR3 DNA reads TGTGCCAGCAGTTCCGGGGTATTTGAGACCCAGTACTTC. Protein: CASSSGVFETQYF.

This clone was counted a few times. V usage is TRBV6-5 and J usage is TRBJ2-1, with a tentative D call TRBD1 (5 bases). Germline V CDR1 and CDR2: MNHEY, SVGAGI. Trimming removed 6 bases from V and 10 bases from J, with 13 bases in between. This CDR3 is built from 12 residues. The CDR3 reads CASRQGEREQFF. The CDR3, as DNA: TGTGCCAGCAGACAAGGGGAACGGGAGCAGTTCTTC.

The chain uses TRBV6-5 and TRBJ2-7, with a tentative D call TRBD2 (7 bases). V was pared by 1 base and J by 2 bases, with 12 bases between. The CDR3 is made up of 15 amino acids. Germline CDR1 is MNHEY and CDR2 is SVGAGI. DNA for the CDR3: TGTGCCAGCAGTTACTGGGGGGGCCTTGCCTACGAGCAGTACTTC. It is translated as CASSYWGGLAYEQYF.

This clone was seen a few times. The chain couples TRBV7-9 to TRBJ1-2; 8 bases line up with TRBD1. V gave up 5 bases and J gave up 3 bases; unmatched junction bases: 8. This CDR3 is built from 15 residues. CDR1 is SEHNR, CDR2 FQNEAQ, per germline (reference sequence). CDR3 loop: CASSRQGWGDYGYTF. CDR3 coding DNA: TGTGCCAGCAGCAGACAGGGGTGGGGGGACTATGGCTACACCTTC.

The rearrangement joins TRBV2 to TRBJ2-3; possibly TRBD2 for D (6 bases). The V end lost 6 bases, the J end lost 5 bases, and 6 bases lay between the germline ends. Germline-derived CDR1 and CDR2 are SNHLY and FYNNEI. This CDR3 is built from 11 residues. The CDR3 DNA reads TGTGCCAGCAGGGGGGGAGATACGCAGTATTTT. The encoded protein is CASRGGDTQYF.

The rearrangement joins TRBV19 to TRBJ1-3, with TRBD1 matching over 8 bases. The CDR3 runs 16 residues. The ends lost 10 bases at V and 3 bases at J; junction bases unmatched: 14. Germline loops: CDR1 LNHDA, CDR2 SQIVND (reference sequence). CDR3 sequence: CATTDGAGGFGNTIYF. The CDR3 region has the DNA TGTGCCACCACCGACGGAGCAGGGGGCTTTGGAAACACCATATATTTT.

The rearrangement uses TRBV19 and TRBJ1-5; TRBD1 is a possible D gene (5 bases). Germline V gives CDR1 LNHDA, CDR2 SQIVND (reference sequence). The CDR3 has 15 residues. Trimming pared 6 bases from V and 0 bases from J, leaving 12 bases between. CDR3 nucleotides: TGTGCCAGTAGCACACAGGAATATAGCAATCAGCCCCAGCATTTT. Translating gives CASSTQEYSNQPQHF.

The CDR3 coding sequence is TGTGCCAGTAGTACTCCATCGGGACAGGGGTGGGAGACCCAGTACTTC. Protein: CASSTPSGQGWETQYF. The chain is built from TRBV19 and TRBJ2-5; 10 bases map to TRBD1. The germline CDR1 and CDR2 sequences are LNHDA and SQIVND (reference sequence). After removal of 4 bases from V and 5 bases from J, the junction contained 10 bases not matched to a gene. The CDR3 runs to 16 residues.

The CDR3 DNA follows: TGTGCCAGCACCGGACAGGGTCCTACCTTCGAGCAGTACTTC. It is translated as CASTGQGPTFEQYF. J is TRBJ2-7 and V is TRBV7-9, with 8 bases fitting TRBD1. This CDR3 has 14 amino acids. CDR1 is SEHNR, CDR2 FQNEAQ, per germline (reference sequence). The ends lost 7 bases at V and 6 bases at J; junction bases unmatched: 11.

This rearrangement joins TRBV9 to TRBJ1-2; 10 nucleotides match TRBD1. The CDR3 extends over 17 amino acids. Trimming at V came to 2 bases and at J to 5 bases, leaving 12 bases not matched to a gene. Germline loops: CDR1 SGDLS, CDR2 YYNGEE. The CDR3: CASSVGTGAFEGYGYTF. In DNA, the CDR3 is TGTGCCAGCAGCGTCGGGACAGGGGCCTTTGAGGGGTATGGCTACACCTTC.